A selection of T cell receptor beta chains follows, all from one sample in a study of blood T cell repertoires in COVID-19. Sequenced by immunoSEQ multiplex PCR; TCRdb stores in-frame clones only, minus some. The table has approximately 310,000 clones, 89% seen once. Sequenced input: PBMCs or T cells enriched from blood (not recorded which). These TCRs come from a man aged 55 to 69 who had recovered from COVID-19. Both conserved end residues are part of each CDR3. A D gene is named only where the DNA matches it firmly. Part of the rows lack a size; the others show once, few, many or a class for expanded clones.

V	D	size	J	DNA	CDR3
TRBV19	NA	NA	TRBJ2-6	TGTGCCAGTAGTATTAGGGGTTCTGGGGCCAACGTCCTGACTTTC	CASSIRGSGANVLTF
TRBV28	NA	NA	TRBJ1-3	TGTGCCAGCGGGTTGGGGGCGACTGGAAACACCATATATTTT	CASGLGATGNTIYF
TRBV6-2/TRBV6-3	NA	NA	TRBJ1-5	TGTGCCAGCAGTCTCTCGGGGGGGACTTATAGCAATCAGCCCCAGCATTTT	CASSLSGGTYSNQPQHF
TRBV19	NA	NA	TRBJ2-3	TGTGCCAGTAGCCCACTTCGGGACAAAAGCACAGATACGCAGTATTTT	CASSPLRDKSTDTQYF
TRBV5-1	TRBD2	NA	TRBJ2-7	TGCGCCAGCAGCGTATCCCTACTAGCGGGAGAGTACGAGCAGTACTTC	CASSVSLLAGEYEQYF
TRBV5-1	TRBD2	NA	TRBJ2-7	TGCGCCAGCAGCTTGGCCCAGTCTAGCGGGAGCCACTACGAGCAGTACTTC	CASSLAQSSGSHYEQYF
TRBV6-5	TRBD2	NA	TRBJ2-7	TGTGCCAGCAGTCCGACTAGCGGGAGAGGGTACGAGCAGTACTTC	CASSPTSGRGYEQYF
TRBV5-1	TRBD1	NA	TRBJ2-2	TGCGCCAGCAGCTTTTCCTTACAGGGGCTTAACACCGGGGAGCTGTTTTTT	CASSFSLQGLNTGELFF
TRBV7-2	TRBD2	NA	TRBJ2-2	TGTGCCAGCAGCCGGACTAGCGGGAACACCGGGGAGCTGTTTTTT	CASSRTSGNTGELFF
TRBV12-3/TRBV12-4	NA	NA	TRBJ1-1	TGTGCCAGCAGTTGGGGGGGGACTGAAGCTTTCTTT	CASSWGGTEAFF
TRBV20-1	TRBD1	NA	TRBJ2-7	TGCAGTGCTAGTAGTTGGGGACAGGGGATAACGGGAGGGTCCACGGGGGCCTCCGAGCAGTACTTC	CSASSWGQGITGGSTGASEQYF
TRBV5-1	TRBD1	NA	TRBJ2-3	TGCGCCAGCAGCCAAACGGGACAGGGGGCAGATACGCAGTATTTT	CASSQTGQGADTQYF
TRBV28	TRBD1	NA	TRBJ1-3	TGTGCCAGCAGCTCGACAGGGGAAGGATCTGGAAACACCATATATTTT	CASSSTGEGSGNTIYF
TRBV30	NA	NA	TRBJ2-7	TGTGCCTGGAGTAAGTTCGGCAGCCCCGAGGGGCAGTACTTC	CAWSKFGSPEGQYF
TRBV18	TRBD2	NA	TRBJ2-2	TGTGCCAGCTCGGCGACTAGCGGGAGGTCGGACACCGGGGAGCTGTTTTTT	CASSATSGRSDTGELFF
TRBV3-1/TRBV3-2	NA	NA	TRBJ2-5	TGTGCCAGCAGCCAAGGCGTTCGGGACTACCAAGAGACCCAGTACTTC	CASSQGVRDYQETQYF
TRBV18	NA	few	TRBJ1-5	TGTGCCAGCTCACCAACAGGGTCGTCTCAGCCCCAGCATTTT	CASSPTGSSQPQHF
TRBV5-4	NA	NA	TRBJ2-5	TGTGCCAGCAGCAAACCCGAATCCGGGCTCGGGGGGACCCAGTACTTC	CASSKPESGLGGTQYF
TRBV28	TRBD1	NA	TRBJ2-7	TGTGCCAGCAGGTCGGGACAGGGGACCTACGAGCAGTACTTC	CASRSGQGTYEQYF
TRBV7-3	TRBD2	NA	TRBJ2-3	TGTGCCAGCAGACCATACCCCGGGACTAGCGGGAGGGAGGAGAAAGATACGCAGTATTTT	CASRPYPGTSGREEKDTQYF
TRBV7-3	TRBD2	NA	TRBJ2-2	TGTGCCAGCAGCTTAGGTTCCCTAGCGGGAGGTAGTGCCGGGGAGCTGTTTTTT	CASSLGSLAGGSAGELFF
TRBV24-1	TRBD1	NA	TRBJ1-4	TGTGCCACCAGTGATCCGGGACAGCATAATGAAAAACTGTTTTTT	CATSDPGQHNEKLFF